This T cell receptor beta chain was found in a study of cytomegalovirus exposure and HLA in healthy donors. Concerning this clone itself: Its target is unknown.

In the PCR, 60 Vbeta and 13 Jbeta primers were used. Profiled with immunoSEQ multiplex PCR; TCRdb holds only in-frame clones, not every one. The repertoire holds 130,000 to 150,000 clones, with about three quarters as singletons. Study observations and caveats: The study carried out a later analysis of TCR beta sequences. It associated 16,951 of them with specific HLA alleles at a false discovery rate of 0.05. Researchers counted over 150 TCR beta chains as cytomegalovirus-associated. While the bulk of TCR sequences proved rare, some public TCRs turned up in many donors.

The sample was PBMCs. The sequence derives from a woman in her thirties or forties in good health and CMV-seronegative.

CDR3 DNA sequence: TGCAGCGTTATTACAGGGTTAGGGAACACTGAAGCTTTCTTT. It translates to CSVITGLGNTEAFF. V and J are TRBV29-1 and TRBJ1-1, with D maybe TRBD1 (6 bases). Trimming stripped 5 bases from V and 1 base from J, with 14 bases between. CDR3 size: 14 residues. Germline assignment: CDR1 SQVTM and CDR2 ANQGSEA.